This is a list of T cell receptor beta chains from one sample in a study of memory CD4+ T cells and cytomegalovirus serostatus. TCRdb's table, derived via immunoSEQ multiplex PCR, lists solely in-frame clones and lacks some. The sample records approximately 65,000 clones, approximately 71% being singletons. Sequenced sample: memory CD4+ T cells from blood. All receptors derive from an adult in good health and CMV-seronegative. CDR3s include the opening cysteine and the closing phenylalanine or tryptophan. D genes are given only for firm matches. Clone size is given for some rows only: seen once, a few or many times, or a class if the clone is expanded.

D gene | J gene | V gene | clone size | CDR3 DNA | CDR3 protein
. | TRBJ2-5 | TRBV5-4 | . | TGTGCCAGCAGCCCCCCGGTGGCAGCGGTGAACCAAGAGACCCAGTACTTC | CASSPPVAAVNQETQYF
. | TRBJ1-5 | TRBV4-1 | . | TGCGCCAGCAGCAAAGACAGGACTCATCAGCCCCAGCATTTT | CASSKDRTHQPQHF
. | TRBJ2-2 | TRBV11-3 | . | TGTGCCAGCAGCTTAGATTTCGGAAGGCTGTTTTTT | CASSLDFGRLFF
. | TRBJ1-5 | TRBV4-1 | once | TGCGCCAGCAGCCAAGACAGGGCGTCCTTTCAGCCCCAGCATTTT | CASSQDRASFQPQHF
. | TRBJ2-3 | TRBV5-8 | . | TGTGCCAGCAGCTCCGGACAGGGACTAAATACGCAGTATTTT | CASSSGQGLNTQYF
TRBD1 | TRBJ1-5 | TRBV9 | . | TGTGCCAGCAGCGTGACGGACAGGGAGAATCAGCCCCAGCATTTT | CASSVTDRENQPQHF
. | TRBJ2-1 | TRBV7-2 | . | TGTGCCAGCAGCTTAGGGCGCCAGAGCTACAATGAGCAGTTCTTC | CASSLGRQSYNEQFF
. | TRBJ2-3 | TRBV9 | . | TGTGCCAGCAGCGGCGCTCCCCCGGATACGCAGTATTTT | CASSGAPPDTQYF
. | TRBJ2-1 | TRBV4-1 | . | TGCGCCAGCAGCCAAGATCTCGGGACTTACAATGAGCAGTTCTTC | CASSQDLGTYNEQFF
TRBD2 | TRBJ2-1 | TRBV19 | . | TGTGCCAGTAGCGCGGGGGGGAAGCAGTTCTTC | CASSAGGKQFF
. | TRBJ1-2 | TRBV7-3 | . | TGTGCCAGCAGCTTAAAGCCTGGTATAGGGGGCTACACCTTC | CASSLKPGIGGYTF
TRBD1 | TRBJ1-2 | TRBV7-9 | . | TGTGCCAGCAGCTTAGGGGGAGGGGGCGACGGCTACACCTTC | CASSLGGGGDGYTF
TRBD1 | TRBJ1-5 | TRBV5-5 | . | TGTGCCAGCAGCGGAGGACAGGCCGGGAGTCCCCAGCATTTT | CASSGGQAGSPQHF
. | TRBJ2-4 | TRBV2 | . | TGTGCCAGCAGTGATCCCGTGGTGGGACAAGAAAACATTCAGTACTTC | CASSDPVVGQENIQYF
. | TRBJ1-1 | TRBV7-3 | once | TGTGCCAGCAGCTTAACGAAAACAAAAAGGAACACTGAAGCTTTCTTT | CASSLTKTKRNTEAFF
. | TRBJ1-1 | TRBV29-1 | once | TGCAGCGTTGTCCCAGGGGCGTCATACACTGAAGCTTTCTTT | CSVVPGASYTEAFF
. | TRBJ2-7 | TRBV28 | few | TGTGCCAGCAGTTTACGGGCCGGGGGAAAATCCAACGAGCAGTACTTC | CASSLRAGGKSNEQYF
TRBD1 | TRBJ2-4 | TRBV9 | once | TGTGCCAGCAGCCCGGGGACAGGGAGTCACATTCAGTACTTC | CASSPGTGSHIQYF